The source of this TCR beta chain is a study of vaccination and CD4 T cells after COVID-19. Overall study results and limits: When vaccine-specific clones from convalescent patients were examined, 304 of 307 were spike mono-reactive. No early post-infection timepoints were studied, and convalescent patients studied were relatively few.

An Oncomine TCR Beta short-read assay was used to sequence the DNA from cultured CD4+ T cells. It was from cultured CD4+ T cells that genomic DNA was extracted. Via MiXCR, TCRdb re-called the PCR reads, giving one row per CDR3 protein. The sample yields 12,000 or so distinct CDR3 sequences, 25% to 35% seen once. Trimming removed 1 base from V and 2 bases from J, with 14 bases in between. CDR3 length: 16 amino acids. Germline CDR1 is KGHSH and CDR2 is LQKENI. By proportion, this clonotype is large. What it binds is unknown. Documented treatment: roughly ten-day PBMC culture with coronavirus spike peptide pools or control peptides (ViraFEST assay). CD4+ T-cell collection from the unexposed donor predated the COVID-19 pandemic (2011-2018).

V is TRBV18 and J is TRBJ1-1; TRBD1 might be the D (5 bases). Sequencing was performed on CD4+ T cells from blood, cultured in vitro. The sequence was obtained from a human donor in good health. CDR3 protein: CASSPLPIGGNTEAFF. The CDR3 nucleotides are TGTGCCAGCTCACCACTCCCGATTGGGGGTAACACTGAAGCTTTCTTT. Based on the CDR3 plus reference TRBV18 and TRBJ1-1, the full variable domain is NAGVMQNPRHLVRRRGQEARLRCSPMKGHSHVYWYRQLPEEGLKFMVYLQKENIIDESGMPKERFSAEFPKEGPSILRIQQVVRGDSAAYFCASSPLPIGGNTEAFFGQGTRLTVV.